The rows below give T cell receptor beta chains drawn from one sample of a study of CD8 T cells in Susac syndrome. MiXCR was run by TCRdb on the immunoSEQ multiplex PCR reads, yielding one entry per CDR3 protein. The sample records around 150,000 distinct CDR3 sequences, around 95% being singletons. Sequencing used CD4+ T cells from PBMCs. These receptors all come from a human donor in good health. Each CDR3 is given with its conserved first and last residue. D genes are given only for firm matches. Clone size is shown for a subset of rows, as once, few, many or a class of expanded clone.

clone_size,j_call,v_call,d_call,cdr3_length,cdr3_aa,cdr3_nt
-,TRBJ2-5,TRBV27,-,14,CASSLSGQQETQYF,TGTGCCAGCAGTTTATCAGGACAACAAGAGACCCAGTACTTC
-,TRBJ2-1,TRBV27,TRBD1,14,CASTPDRTYNEQFF,TGTGCCAGCACCCCGGACAGGACGTACAATGAGCAGTTCTTC
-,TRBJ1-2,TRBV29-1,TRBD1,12,CSADRQGLDYTF,TGCAGCGCCGATCGACAGGGCCTTGACTACACCTTC
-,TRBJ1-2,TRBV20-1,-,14,CSARDQGSGYGYTF,TGCAGTGCTAGAGATCAAGGGAGCGGCTATGGCTACACCTTC
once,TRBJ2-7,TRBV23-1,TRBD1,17,CASSQWVGQDPAYEQYF,TGCGCCAGCAGTCAATGGGTCGGACAGGACCCAGCCTACGAGCAGTACTTC
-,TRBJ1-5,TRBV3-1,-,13,CASSLQSGQPQHF,TGTGCCAGCAGCCTCCAAAGCGGACAGCCCCAGCATTTT
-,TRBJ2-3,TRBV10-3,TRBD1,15,CAISDRGPSTDTQYF,TGTGCCATCAGCGACAGGGGGCCTAGCACAGATACGCAGTATTTT
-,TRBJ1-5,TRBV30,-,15,CAWSIDGERNQPQHF,TGTGCCTGGAGTATTGACGGGGAGAGGAATCAGCCCCAGCATTTT
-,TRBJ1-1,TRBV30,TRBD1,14,CAWSRGQGGPEAFF,TGTGCCTGGAGCAGGGGACAGGGGGGCCCTGAAGCTTTCTTT
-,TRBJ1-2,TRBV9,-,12,CASKASNYGYTF,TGTGCCAGCAAGGCCAGCAACTATGGCTACACCTTC
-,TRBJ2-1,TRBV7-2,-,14,CASSFAGSYNEQFF,TGTGCCAGCAGCTTCGCTGGCTCCTACAATGAGCAGTTCTTC
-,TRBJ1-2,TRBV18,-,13,CASSPPTGEGYTF,TGTGCCAGCTCACCACCGACAGGAGAGGGCTACACCTTC
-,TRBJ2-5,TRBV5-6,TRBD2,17,CASSQERTGTRQETQYF,TGTGCCAGCAGCCAAGAACGAACGGGGACTAGGCAAGAGACCCAGTACTTC
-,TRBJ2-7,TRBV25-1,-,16,CASSESGGRGAYEQYF,TGTGCCAGCAGTGAATCGGGCGGAAGAGGCGCCTACGAGCAGTACTTC
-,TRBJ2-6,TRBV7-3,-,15,CASSFRVSGANVLTF,TGTGCCAGCAGCTTCCGGGTATCTGGGGCCAACGTCCTGACTTTC
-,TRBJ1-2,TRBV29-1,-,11,CSVTGNYGYTF,TGCAGCGTTACAGGGAACTATGGCTACACCTTC
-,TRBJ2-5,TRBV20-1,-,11,CSANPGETQYF,TGCAGTGCTAACCCGGGAGAGACCCAGTACTTC
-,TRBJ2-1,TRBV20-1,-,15,CSATPLRRDYNEQFF,TGCAGTGCTACCCCCCTTCGGCGGGACTACAATGAGCAGTTCTTC
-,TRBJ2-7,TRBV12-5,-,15,CASGSTRGPLYEQYF,TGTGCTAGTGGCTCGACACGGGGGCCCCTCTACGAGCAGTACTTC
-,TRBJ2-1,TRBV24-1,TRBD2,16,CATSDPGLAGYNEQFF,TGTGCCACCAGTGACCCGGGACTAGCGGGGTACAATGAGCAGTTCTTC
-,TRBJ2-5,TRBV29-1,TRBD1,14,CSVATGGVQETQYF,TGCAGCGTTGCGACAGGGGGCGTGCAAGAGACCCAGTACTTC
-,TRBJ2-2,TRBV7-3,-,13,CASSLDQTGELFF,TGTGCCAGCAGCTTAGACCAAACCGGGGAGCTGTTTTTT